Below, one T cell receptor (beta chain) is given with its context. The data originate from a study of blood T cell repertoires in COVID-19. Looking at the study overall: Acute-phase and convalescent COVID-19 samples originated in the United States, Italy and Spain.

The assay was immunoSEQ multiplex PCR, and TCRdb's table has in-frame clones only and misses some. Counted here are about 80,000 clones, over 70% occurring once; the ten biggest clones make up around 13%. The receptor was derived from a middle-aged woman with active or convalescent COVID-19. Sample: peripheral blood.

CDR3 coding DNA: TGTGCCAGCTCACCACCGAGTGACAGGGCTCACTATGGCTACACCTTC. Protein product: CASSPPSDRAHYGYTF. The rearrangement joins TRBV18 to TRBJ1-2; 7 nucleotides align to TRBD1. The CDR3 is 16 residues long. The J segment lost 3 bases and the V segment lost 0 bases, leaving 7 bases of the junction unmatched. Germline assignment: CDR1 KGHSH and CDR2 LQKENI.